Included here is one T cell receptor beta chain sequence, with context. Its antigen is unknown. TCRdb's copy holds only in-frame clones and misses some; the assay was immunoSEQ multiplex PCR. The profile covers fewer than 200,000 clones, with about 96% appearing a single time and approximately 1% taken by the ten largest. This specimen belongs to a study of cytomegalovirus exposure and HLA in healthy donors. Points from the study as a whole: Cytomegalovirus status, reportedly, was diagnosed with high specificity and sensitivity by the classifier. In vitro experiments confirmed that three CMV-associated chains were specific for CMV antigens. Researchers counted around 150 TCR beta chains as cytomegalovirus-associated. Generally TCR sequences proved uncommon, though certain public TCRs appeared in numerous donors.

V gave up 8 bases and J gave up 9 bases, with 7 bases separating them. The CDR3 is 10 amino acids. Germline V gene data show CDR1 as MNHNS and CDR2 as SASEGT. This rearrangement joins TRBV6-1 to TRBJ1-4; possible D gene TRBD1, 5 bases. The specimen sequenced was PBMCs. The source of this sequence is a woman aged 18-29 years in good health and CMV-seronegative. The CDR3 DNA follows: TGTGCCAGCGGGACTCAAAAACTGTTTTTT. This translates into CASGTQKLFF.